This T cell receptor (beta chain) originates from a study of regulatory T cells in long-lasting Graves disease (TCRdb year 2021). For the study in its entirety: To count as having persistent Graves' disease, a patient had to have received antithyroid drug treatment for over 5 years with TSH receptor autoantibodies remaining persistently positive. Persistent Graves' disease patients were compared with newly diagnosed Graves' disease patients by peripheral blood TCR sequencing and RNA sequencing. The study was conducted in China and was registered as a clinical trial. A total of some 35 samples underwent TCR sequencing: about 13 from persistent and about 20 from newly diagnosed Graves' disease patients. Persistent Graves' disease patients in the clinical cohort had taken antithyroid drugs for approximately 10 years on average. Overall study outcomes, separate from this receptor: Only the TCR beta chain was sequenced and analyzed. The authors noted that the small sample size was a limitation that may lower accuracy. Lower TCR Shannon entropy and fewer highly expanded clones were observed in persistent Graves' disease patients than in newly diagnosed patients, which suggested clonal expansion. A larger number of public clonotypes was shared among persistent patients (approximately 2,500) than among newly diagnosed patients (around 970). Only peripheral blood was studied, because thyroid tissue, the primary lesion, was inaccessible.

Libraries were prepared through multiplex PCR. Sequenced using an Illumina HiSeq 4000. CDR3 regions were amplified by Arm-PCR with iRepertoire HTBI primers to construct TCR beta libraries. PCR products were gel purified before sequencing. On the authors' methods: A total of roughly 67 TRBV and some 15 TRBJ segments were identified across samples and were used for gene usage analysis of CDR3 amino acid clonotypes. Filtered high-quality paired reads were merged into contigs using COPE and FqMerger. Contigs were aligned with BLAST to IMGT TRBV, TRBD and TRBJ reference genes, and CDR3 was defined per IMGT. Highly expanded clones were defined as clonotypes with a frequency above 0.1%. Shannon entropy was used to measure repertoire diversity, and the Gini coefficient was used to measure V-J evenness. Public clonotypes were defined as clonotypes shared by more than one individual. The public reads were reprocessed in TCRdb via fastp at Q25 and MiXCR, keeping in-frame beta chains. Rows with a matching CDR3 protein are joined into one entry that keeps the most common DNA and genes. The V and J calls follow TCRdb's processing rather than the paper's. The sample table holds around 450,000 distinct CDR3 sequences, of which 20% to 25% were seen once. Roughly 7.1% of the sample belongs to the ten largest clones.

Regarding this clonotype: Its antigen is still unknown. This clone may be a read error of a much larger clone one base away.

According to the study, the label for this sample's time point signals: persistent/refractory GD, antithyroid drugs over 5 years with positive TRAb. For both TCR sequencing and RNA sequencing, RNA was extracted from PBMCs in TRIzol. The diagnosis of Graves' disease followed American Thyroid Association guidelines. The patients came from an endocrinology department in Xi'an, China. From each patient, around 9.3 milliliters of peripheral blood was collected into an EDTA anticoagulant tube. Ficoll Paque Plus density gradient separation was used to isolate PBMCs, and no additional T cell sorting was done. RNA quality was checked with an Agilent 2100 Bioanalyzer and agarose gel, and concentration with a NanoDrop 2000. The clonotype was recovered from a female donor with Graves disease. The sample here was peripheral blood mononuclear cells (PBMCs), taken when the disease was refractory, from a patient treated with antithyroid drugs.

For the CDR3, the sequence is CASGPPGGGLGEKLFF. In nucleotides, the sequence is TGTGCCAGCGGCCCGCCCGGGGGGGGGCTCGGCGAAAAACTGTTTTTT. The chain joins TRBV2 to TRBJ1-4; 6 matching bases give a weak D call of TRBD1. Including cysteine and phenylalanine, the CDR3 has 16 amino acids. The read is trimmed to its CDR3 DNA, 48 bases read in frame from base 1. V is clipped by 8 bases and J by 8 bases, and the sequence between their germline boundaries is 24 bases long. CDR1 and CDR2, per the germline V gene, are SNHLY and FYNNEI.